This entry describes one TCR beta chain. The data belong to a study of cytomegalovirus exposure and HLA in healthy donors. V was clipped by 4 bases and J by 1 base; unmatched bases: 11. This CDR3 is 17 amino acids long. CDR1 SGHRS and CDR2 YFSETQ come from the germline V gene. The PCR made use of 60 Vbeta and 13 Jbeta primers. The table came from immunoSEQ multiplex PCR; TCRdb's copy has only in-frame clones and leaves some out. Its table records some 130,000 clones. The chain recombines TRBV5-1 with TRBJ2-4; 7 bases are a match to TRBD2. The source is a woman between 40 and 55 years old in good health and CMV-seronegative. The sequenced sample consisted of PBMCs. The CDR3 region is CASSPRGSGVAKNIQYF. The DNA of the CDR3 is TGCGCCAGCAGCCCGAGGGGAAGCGGGGTCGCCAAAAACATTCAGTACTTC.